These T cell receptor beta chains were read from a single sample in a study of control samples from healthy donors and cancer patients. Profiled with immunoSEQ multiplex PCR; TCRdb holds only in-frame clones, not every one. The sample yields 100,000 to 150,000 clones, approximately 92% seen once. Source material: blood. The receptors originated from a man between 18 and 29 years old in good health. CDR3s leave out the opening cysteine and the closing phenylalanine or tryptophan. Each record gives: V gene, CDR3 protein.

v_gene: TRBV5-1
CDR3aa: ASSLGAGKETQY

v_gene: TRBV11-2
CDR3aa: ASSTAGLAKNIQY

v_gene: TRBV7-9
CDR3aa: ASSSSDYRSVGGYT

v_gene: TRBV10-3
CDR3aa: AISESSTKTNEKLF

v_gene: TRBV27
CDR3aa: ASSFLGGGHTEAF

v_gene: TRBV7-6
CDR3aa: ASSLGLAGWKETQY

v_gene: TRBV7-9
CDR3aa: ASSFMRGDRHGNTIY

v_gene: TRBV18
CDR3aa: ASSPNGLAWETQY

v_gene: TRBV7-2
CDR3aa: ASSLGGLNTEAF

v_gene: TRBV3-1/TRBV3-2
CDR3aa: ASSQSRGAGYNEQF

v_gene: TRBV29-1
CDR3aa: SVRGAGGYGYT

v_gene: TRBV24-1
CDR3aa: ATSDKLDRDYEQY

v_gene: TRBV2
CDR3aa: ASTHQANNQPQH

v_gene: TRBV10-1
CDR3aa: ASSNGTSLEQF

v_gene: TRBV10-3
CDR3aa: AISESLAGGAGELF

v_gene: TRBV14
CDR3aa: ASSQGGSYEQY